The rows below give T cell receptor beta chains drawn from one sample of a study of T cell responses to AZD1222 COVID-19 vaccine. Assay used: immunoSEQ multiplex PCR; TCRdb lists only in-frame clones, some missing. The data hold roughly 100,000 clones, with about four fifths observed a single time. The source was peripheral blood, collected on day 0 of AZD1222 vaccination. These receptors were collected from an adult in good health. CDR3s include the opening cysteine and the closing phenylalanine or tryptophan. D genes are given only for firm matches. Clone size is not always given. Where it is, it says once, few, many or a class for expanded clones.

abundance	d_gene	v_gene	j_gene	CDR3nt	CDR3aa
-	-	TRBV24-1	TRBJ2-1	TGTGCCACCAGTGATGCGCTGACAGGCAGGGGCAATGAGCAGTTCTTC	CATSDALTGRGNEQFF
many	TRBD1	TRBV6-5	TRBJ1-1	TGTGCCACCCTGGACAGGGCAAGTGGAACTGAAGCTTTCTTT	CATLDRASGTEAFF
-	TRBD1	TRBV18	TRBJ1-2	TGTGCCAGCTCACTAGGGACAGCCGCTTATGGCTACACCTTC	CASSLGTAAYGYTF
once	TRBD1	TRBV7-2	TRBJ1-4	TGTGCCAGCAGCTTGGGACAGGGGGCTGAAAAACTGTTTTTT	CASSLGQGAEKLFF
few	-	TRBV29-1	TRBJ1-2	TGCAGCGTTGAAGCCAGTGGGGCCTATGGCTACACCTTC	CSVEASGAYGYTF
-	-	TRBV6-5	TRBJ1-1	TGTGCCAGCAGGTACGAAAGATTGGGGAACACTGAAGCTTTCTTT	CASRYERLGNTEAFF
-	TRBD1	TRBV10-1	TRBJ1-5	TGCGCCAGCACCCGGGACAGACGGCAGCCCCAGCATTTT	CASTRDRRQPQHF
-	TRBD1	TRBV6-6	TRBJ1-2	TGTGCCAGCAAGGACGAGAGGGGGCGCGGCGGCTACACCTTC	CASKDERGRGGYTF
-	-	TRBV9	TRBJ2-2	TGTGCCAGCAGCGTAGCTGGGCGGACCGGGGAGCTGTTTTTT	CASSVAGRTGELFF
-	-	TRBV25-1	TRBJ2-6	TGTGCCAGCAGTGAAGAATGGTCTGGGGCCAACGTCCTGACTTTC	CASSEEWSGANVLTF
-	-	TRBV28	TRBJ1-2	TGTGCCAGCAGTTTAGACCCTACCGGGGGCTATGGCTACACCTTC	CASSLDPTGGYGYTF
-	-	TRBV21-1	TRBJ2-1	TGTGCCAGCAACGCCCCGGAGGTTAGGTCCTACAATGAGCAGTTCTTC	CASNAPEVRSYNEQFF
-	-	TRBV12-5	TRBJ1-3	TGTGCTAGTGGTCCAACGGGCTTTTCCGGAAACACCATATATTTT	CASGPTGFSGNTIYF
-	-	TRBV7-9	TRBJ2-7	TGTGCCAGCAGCTTAGCGGGCCTCGGCGAGCAGTACTTC	CASSLAGLGEQYF
-	-	TRBV14	TRBJ2-2	TGTGCCAGCAGCCAAGTTTCTGGGATTGCCACCGGGGAGCTGTTTTTT	CASSQVSGIATGELFF
-	TRBD1	TRBV19	TRBJ2-7	TGTGCCAGTAGTATAGTAGGGGGCCAAAGCTCCTACGAGCAGTACTTC	CASSIVGGQSSYEQYF
-	-	TRBV7-4	TRBJ1-6	TGTGCCAGCAGCTTAGGGGGGAGCTCCTATAATTCACCCCTCCACTTT	CASSLGGSSYNSPLHF
-	TRBD2	TRBV7-2	TRBJ2-1	TGTGCCAGCAGCTTAGGGCTAGCGGGAGGGAATGAGCAGTTCTTC	CASSLGLAGGNEQFF
-	-	TRBV19	TRBJ1-5	TGTGCCAGCCATAAGGGAATTTTAGGGCAAAATCAGCCCCAGCATTTT	CASHKGILGQNQPQHF
-	-	TRBV6-5	TRBJ1-2	TGTGCCAGCAGTCGACTCGACCATGGCTACACCTTC	CASSRLDHGYTF
-	-	TRBV27	TRBJ1-5	TGTGCCAGCAGTTTTGAGGCAAGTGGTGGTCAGCCCCAGCATTTT	CASSFEASGGQPQHF
-	TRBD1	TRBV5-8	TRBJ1-1	TGTGCCAGCAGCGTCGGACAGGCGAACACTGAAGCTTTCTTT	CASSVGQANTEAFF
-	TRBD1	TRBV6-5	TRBJ1-6	TGTGCCAGCAGTAGCGACAGGGGACTCTCACCCCTCCACTTT	CASSSDRGLSPLHF
-	TRBD1	TRBV27	TRBJ2-1	TGTGCCAGCAGTTTCACGGGACAGAGCTACAATGAGCAGTTCTTC	CASSFTGQSYNEQFF
-	-	TRBV19	TRBJ1-6	TGTGCCAGTGGCCCACCGACCACGAGCTCCTATAATTCACCCCTCCACTTT	CASGPPTTSSYNSPLHF
-	TRBD1	TRBV19	TRBJ1-2	TGTGCCATAGCGGACAGGGAAATCTATGGCTACACCTTC	CAIADREIYGYTF